This passage covers 2 T cell receptor beta chains from one sample sequenced in a study of blood T cell repertoires in COVID-19. The protocol was immunoSEQ multiplex PCR, while the TCRdb copy is restricted to in-frame clones and leaves out a portion. The data hold fewer than 250,000 clones, with around 80% observed a single time. Sequences were obtained from peripheral blood. The source of these receptors is a woman aged 55-69 years with COVID-19, enrolled during active disease.

The table lists this clone with a count of one. V and J are TRBV3-1 (or the pseudogene TRBV3-2) and TRBJ1-1; the D is unclear. The CDR3 length is 17 residues. CDR1 LGHDT and CDR2 YNNKEL come from the germline V gene (reference sequence). V lost 0 bases and J 1 base, leaving 15 bases between the germline ends. The CDR3 spells CASSQDLRQTRNTEAFF. As DNA, the CDR3 is TGTGCCAGCAGCCAAGATCTTCGTCAGACTAGGAACACTGAAGCTTTCTTT.

V usage is TRBV14 and J usage is TRBJ1-5, with D unclear. Germline CDR1 and CDR2: SGHDN and FVKESK. The V end lost 4 bases, the J end lost 8 bases, and 12 bases lay between the germline ends. CDR3 length equals 13 residues. The DNA of the CDR3 is TGTGCCAGCAGCCCTGGGCCCAAGGAGCCCCAGCATTTT. Translation gives CASSPGPKEPQHF.